This T cell receptor (beta chain) was obtained from a study of blood T cell repertoires in COVID-19. Study overall: Collection of acute and convalescent COVID-19 samples took place in the United States, Italy and Spain. Nucleic acid was either cDNA or gDNA, and it came from T cells, B-cell-depleted T cells, or PBMCs.

In this sample, this clone turned up a few times. The CDR3 is made up of 13 amino acids. CDR1 is SGHKS and CDR2 is YYEKEE in the germline V gene (reference sequence). The V gene lost 0 bases and the J gene lost 8 bases, with 8 bases spanning the gap. In the original analysis: Quantification of nucleated cells was approximated via reference gene primer amplification. Data came from immunoSEQ multiplex PCR; TCRdb stores just in-frame clones and leaves some out. V and J calls and clone size are as listed in that table; D and trimming were resolved from the DNA. This sample has approximately 53,000 clones, with approximately 83% found just once.

The chain links TRBV5-5 to TRBJ1-4, with D uncertain. Sequenced input: peripheral blood. The receptor was derived from a man in his forties or fifties with acute or convalescent COVID-19. The CDR3 DNA is TGTGCCAGCAGCTTGGGAGAGCTCGAAAAACTGTTTTTT. Protein product: CASSLGELEKLFF.